This T cell receptor (beta chain) was sequenced in a study of T-cell reconstitution after alpha-beta-depleted transplantation in children. Findings of the study overall: T-cell counts and diversity were attributed mostly to newly produced T cells one year after transplant. Alpha-beta T cells present about two months after transplant were reported to originate from several hundred expanded graft clones. At day 60, the high TCRbeta diversity found in some patients originated from recipient T cells and thymic progenitors that had survived.

There are many counts of this clonotype. Its antigen is undetermined. Unique molecular identifiers were incorporated into the prepared TCRbeta library. One entry per CDR3 protein results from TCRdb running MiXCR on the PCR reads. The sample yields about 260,000 distinct CDR3 sequences, approximately 10% seen once. Germline CDR1 is SGHAT and CDR2 is FQNNGV. V shed 4 bases and J 0 bases; nucleotides not matched to a gene: 7. The CDR3 runs to 18 residues. The sequence derives from a male patient aged 2 to 10 who had a stem cell transplant for chronic granulomatous disease, so the T cells may come from the graft donor. The sequencing used peripheral blood, collected 180 days after TCRalphabeta/CD19-depleted stem cell transplant. The chain joins TRBV11-2 to TRBJ2-2, with 11 positions matching TRBD2. Written as DNA, the CDR3 is TGTGCCAGCAGCTCACCGGGACTAGCGGATACGAACACCGGGGAGCTGTTTTTT. Translation gives CASSSPGLADTNTGELFF.